The entry that follows covers one TCR beta chain sequence. This clone's antigen is unknown. Base qualities are missing; no much larger clone stands one base away. CND-RA patients were negative for the clinical CCP2 antibody test, and joint destruction progressed despite active therapy. Every CND-RA patient showed typical joint destruction in the wrists and ankles and had failed conventional anti-rheumatic therapy. Instead of being sampled at diagnosis, CND-RA patients were sampled after long disease histories, which in several cases spanned decades. Each patient provided around 50 millilitres of EDTA-anticoagulated peripheral blood. Density gradient separation with Ficoll-Paque PLUS was used to isolate peripheral blood mononuclear cells. AutoMACS magnetic bead positive selection was used to isolate CD8+ cells from fresh or cryopreserved PBMCs, and flow cytometry was used to check purity. Nucleospin Tissue or Tissue XS kits were used for genomic DNA extraction, and quantification was performed on a Qubit 2.0 fluorometer.

At the junction V is shortened by 2 bases and J by 6 bases, with 7 bases in between. Reading from cysteine to phenylalanine, the CDR3 counts 13 amino acids. Only the CDR3 DNA stays, 39 bases, in frame from base 1. In the germline V gene, CDR1 corresponds to SNHLY and CDR2 to FYNNEI. These data are taken from a study of CD8 T cells in seronegative destructive rheumatoid arthritis (dated by TCRdb to 2018 to 2021). For the study in its entirety: At the time of sampling, biological drugs were being given to seven out of the eight CND-RA patients. Peripheral CD8+ TCRbeta repertoires were compared between CCP-negative destructive rheumatoid arthritis (CND-RA) patients and newly diagnosed seropositive RA, seronegative RA and healthy controls. The seropositive RA, seronegative RA and healthy control comparison cohorts were taken from a previously published TCRbeta dataset and were not newly sequenced. The paper as a whole reports these results and caveats: No public clonotype enrichment survived Benjamini-Hochberg correction across the 95,000 to 150,000 clonotypes tested. CND-RA repertoires showed more CMV-reactive and fewer influenza A-reactive CD8+ TCRbeta sequences than controls and other RA subtypes. The small size of the CND-RA cohort was noted as a limitation of the study. Without diagnostic samples, TCR repertoire differences may partly reflect poor disease control over the years rather than being present at onset. After adjustment for age, less diverse and more clonal CD8+ TCRbeta repertoires appeared to be present in CND-RA patients than in other RA subtypes. The authors read the apparently distinct set of enriched public clonotypes carried by CND-RA patients as support for a separate disease subset.

Genomic DNA from CD8+ cells was used for TCRbeta sequencing, which was performed according to the manufacturer's instructions. A genomics technology centre in Finland performed the TCRbeta sequencing with the immunoSEQ assay. The study's own analysis went as follows. Clonotype tables from the immunoSEQ preprocessing pipeline were converted to VDJtools format, and non-productive clonotypes were removed. Any sample with fewer than 10,000 reads was excluded, the remaining samples were subsampled to 10,000 reads, and most of the eight CND-RA samples made it through. The VDJtools CalcDiversityStats function was applied to data subsampled to 10,000 reads to calculate Shannon-Wiener, Simpson and clonality indices. To infer antigen specificity, non-singleton TCRbeta clonotypes were hard-matched against VDJdb, meaning no mismatches were allowed. CDR3 sequences differing by one amino acid (Hamming distance 1) were grouped into clusters with potentially shared antigen targets. Public clonotypes were tested for group enrichment with one-sided Fisher's exact tests after resampling groups to six samples, repeated ten times. TCRdb limited this immuneACCESS table to in-frame rearrangements with V and J called. A share of clones is missing; checked studies link under half to unresolved V genes, and the rest is unexplained. Clone size and V and J calls were adopted from that table, with D and trimming inferred from the DNA. The table for this sample lists over 10,000 clones; roughly 87% of them were counted only once. The top ten clones comprise 27% of the sample.

The TCR was taken from a woman between 30 and 50 years old with seronegative destructive rheumatoid arthritis. The chain uses TRBV2 and TRBJ2-2; a confident D gene designation cannot be given. The source material was CD8+ T cells from blood. The CDR3 corresponds to CASSEFYSGELFF. The DNA reads TGTGCCAGCAGTGAATTCTATTCCGGGGAGCTGTTTTTT.